Sequencing of this T cell receptor beta chain was carried out in a study of T cell responses to AZD1222 COVID-19 vaccine. A word on this clone: Its target is unknown.

General observations from the study: AZD1222 recipients seropositive at baseline numbered only six or seven. Spike-specific TCR breadth rose after two AZD1222 doses, and depth rose as well. Possibly, clonal diversity was underestimated; donors were largely white British and included more females.

Some clones are missing from TCRdb's copy, which holds only in-frame ones; the method was immunoSEQ multiplex PCR. Of about 89,000 clones in the sample, approximately 91% are singletons; the top ten hold around 6%. Trimming removed 0 bases at V and 6 bases at J, with 4 bases between. CDR1 is SGHRS and CDR2 is YFSETQ in the germline V gene. CDR3 size: 11 residues. Sequencing was performed on peripheral blood, taken 28 days after the second AZD1222 dose. This TCR was sampled from an adult who received the AZD1222 COVID-19 vaccine. J is TRBJ2-7 and V is TRBV5-1; the D is unclear. Here the CDR3 reads CASSLGAEQYF. The CDR3 DNA follows: TGCGCCAGCAGCTTGGGGGCCGAGCAGTACTTC.